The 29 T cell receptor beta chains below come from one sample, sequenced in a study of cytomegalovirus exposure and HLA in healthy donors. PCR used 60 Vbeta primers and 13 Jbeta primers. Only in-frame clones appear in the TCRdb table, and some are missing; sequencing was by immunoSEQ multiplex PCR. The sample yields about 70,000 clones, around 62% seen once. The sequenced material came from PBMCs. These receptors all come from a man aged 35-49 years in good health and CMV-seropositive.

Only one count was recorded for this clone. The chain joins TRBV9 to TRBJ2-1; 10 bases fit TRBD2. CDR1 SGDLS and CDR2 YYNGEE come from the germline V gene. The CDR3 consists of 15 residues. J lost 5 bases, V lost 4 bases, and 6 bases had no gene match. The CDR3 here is CASSPGLAVHNEQFF. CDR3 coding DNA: TGTGCCAGCAGCCCCGGACTAGCGGTACACAATGAGCAGTTCTTC. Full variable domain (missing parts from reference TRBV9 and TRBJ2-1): DSGVTQTPKHLITATGQRVTLRCSPRSGDLSVYWYQQSLDQGLQFLIQYYNGEERAKGNILERFSAQQFPDLHSELNLSSLELGDSALYFCASSPGLAVHNEQFFGPGTRLTVL.

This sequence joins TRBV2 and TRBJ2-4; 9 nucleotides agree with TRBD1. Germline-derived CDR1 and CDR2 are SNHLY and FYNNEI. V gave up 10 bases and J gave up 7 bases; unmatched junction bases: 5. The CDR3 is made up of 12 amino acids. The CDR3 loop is CAIGQGKNIQYF. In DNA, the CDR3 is TGTGCCATTGGACAGGGGAAGAACATTCAGTACTTC.

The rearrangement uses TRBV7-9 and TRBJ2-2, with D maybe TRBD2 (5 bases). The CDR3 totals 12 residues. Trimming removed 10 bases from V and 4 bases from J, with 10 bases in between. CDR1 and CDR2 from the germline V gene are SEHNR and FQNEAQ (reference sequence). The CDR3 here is CATISGTGELFF. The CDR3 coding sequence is TGTGCCACCATAAGCGGCACCGGGGAGCTGTTTTTT.

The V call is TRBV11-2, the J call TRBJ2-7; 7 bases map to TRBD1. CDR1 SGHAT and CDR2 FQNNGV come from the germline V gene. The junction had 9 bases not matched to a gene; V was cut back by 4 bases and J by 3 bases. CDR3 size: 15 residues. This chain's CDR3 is CASSYLQGQGYEQYF. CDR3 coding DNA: TGTGCCAGCAGCTACCTACAGGGGCAGGGCTACGAGCAGTACTTC.

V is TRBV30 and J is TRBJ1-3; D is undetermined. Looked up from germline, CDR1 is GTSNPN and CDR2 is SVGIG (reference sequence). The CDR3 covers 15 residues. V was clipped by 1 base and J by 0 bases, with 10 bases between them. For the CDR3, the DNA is TGTGCCTGGAGTGATGGGCTAATCTCTGGAAACACCATATATTTT. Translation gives CAWSDGLISGNTIYF.

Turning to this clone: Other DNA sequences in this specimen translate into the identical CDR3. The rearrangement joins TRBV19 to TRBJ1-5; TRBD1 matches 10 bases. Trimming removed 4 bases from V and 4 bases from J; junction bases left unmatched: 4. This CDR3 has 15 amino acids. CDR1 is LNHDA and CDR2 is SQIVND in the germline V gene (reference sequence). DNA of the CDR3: TGTGCCAGTAGTAAAGACAGGGGGCGGAATCAGCCCCAGCATTTT. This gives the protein CASSKDRGRNQPQHF.

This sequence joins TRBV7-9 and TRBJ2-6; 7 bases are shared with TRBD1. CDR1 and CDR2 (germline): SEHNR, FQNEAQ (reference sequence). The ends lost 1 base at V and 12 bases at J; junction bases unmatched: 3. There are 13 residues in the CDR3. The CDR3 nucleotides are TGTGCCAGCAGCTTAGAGGCAGGGGGCGTCCTGACTTTC. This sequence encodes CASSLEAGGVLTF.

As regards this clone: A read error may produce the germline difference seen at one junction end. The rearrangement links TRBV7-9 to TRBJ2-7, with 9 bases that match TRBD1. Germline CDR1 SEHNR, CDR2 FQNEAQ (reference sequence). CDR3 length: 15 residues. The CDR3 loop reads CSSSPAGTGTYEQYF. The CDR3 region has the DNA TGTTCCAGCAGTCCCGCGGGGACAGGGACCTACGAGCAGTACTTC.

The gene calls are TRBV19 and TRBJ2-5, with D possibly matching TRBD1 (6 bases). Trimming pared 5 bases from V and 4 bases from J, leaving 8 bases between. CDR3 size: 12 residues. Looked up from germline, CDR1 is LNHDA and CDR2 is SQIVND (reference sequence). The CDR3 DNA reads TGTGCCAGTAGTGAACAGGGAGAGACCCAGTACTTC. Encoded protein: CASSEQGETQYF.

The CDR3 DNA reads as TGTGCCAGCAGTTTGAGGCAGGGTCTTAGCAATCAGCCCCAGCATTTT. Translating gives CASSLRQGLSNQPQHF. The V and J genes are TRBV28 and TRBJ1-5; maybe TRBD1 (5 bases). The CDR3 totals 16 residues. The V gene's germline CDR1 is MDHEN and CDR2 SYDVKM. Deletions cut 3 bases from V and 0 bases from J, with 12 bases between.

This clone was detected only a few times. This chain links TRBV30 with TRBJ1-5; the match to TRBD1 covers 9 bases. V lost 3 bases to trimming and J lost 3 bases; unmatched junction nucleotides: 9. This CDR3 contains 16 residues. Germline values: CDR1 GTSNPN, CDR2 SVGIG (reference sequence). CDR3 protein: CAWSNPGQGFNQPQHF. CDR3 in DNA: TGTGCCTGGAGCAATCCGGGACAGGGCTTCAATCAGCCCCAGCATTTT. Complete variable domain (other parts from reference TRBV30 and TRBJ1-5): SQTIHQWPATLVQPVGSPLSLECTVEGTSNPNLYWYRQAAGRGLQLLFYSVGIGQISSEVPQNLSASRPQDRQFILSSKKLLLSDSGFYLCAWSNPGQGFNQPQHFGDGTRLSIL.

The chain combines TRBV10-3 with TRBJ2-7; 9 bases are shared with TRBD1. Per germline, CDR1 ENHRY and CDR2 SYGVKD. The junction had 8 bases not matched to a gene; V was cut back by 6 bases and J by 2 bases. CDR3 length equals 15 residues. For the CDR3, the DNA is TGTGCCATCAGCCTCGGCCGGGACAGGGCCTACGAGCAGTACTTC. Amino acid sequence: CAISLGRDRAYEQYF.

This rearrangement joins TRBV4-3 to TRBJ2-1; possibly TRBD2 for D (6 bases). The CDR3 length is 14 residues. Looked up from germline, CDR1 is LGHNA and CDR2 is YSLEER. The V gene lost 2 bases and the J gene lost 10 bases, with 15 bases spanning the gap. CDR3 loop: CASSQIWRGTEQFF. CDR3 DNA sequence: TGCGCCAGCAGCCAAATATGGCGGGGTACCGAGCAGTTCTTC.

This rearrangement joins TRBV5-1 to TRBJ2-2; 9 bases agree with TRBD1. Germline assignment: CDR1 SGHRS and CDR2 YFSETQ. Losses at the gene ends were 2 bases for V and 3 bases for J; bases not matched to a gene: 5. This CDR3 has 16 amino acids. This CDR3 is CASSLQGALDTGELFF. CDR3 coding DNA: TGCGCCAGCAGCTTACAGGGGGCGCTTGACACCGGGGAGCTGTTTTTT.

The CDR3 DNA reads as TGTGCCAGCAGCACTACTAGCGGGGGGAAGGATACGCAGTATTTT. Amino acid sequence: CASSTTSGGKDTQYF. The rearrangement joins TRBV7-2 to TRBJ2-3; 12 bases match TRBD2. The CDR3 sequence is 15 residues long. The junction had 6 bases not matched to a gene; V was cut back by 5 bases and J by 6 bases. From germline, CDR1 is SGHTA and CDR2 FQGNSA.

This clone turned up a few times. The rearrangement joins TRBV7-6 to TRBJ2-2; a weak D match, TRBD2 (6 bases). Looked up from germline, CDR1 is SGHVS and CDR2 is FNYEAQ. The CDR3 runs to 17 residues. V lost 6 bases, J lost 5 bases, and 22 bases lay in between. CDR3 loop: CASRLSPARAGTGELFF. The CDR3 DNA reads TGTGCCAGCAGGCTGAGTCCGGCGAGGGCGGGAACCGGGGAGCTGTTTTTT.

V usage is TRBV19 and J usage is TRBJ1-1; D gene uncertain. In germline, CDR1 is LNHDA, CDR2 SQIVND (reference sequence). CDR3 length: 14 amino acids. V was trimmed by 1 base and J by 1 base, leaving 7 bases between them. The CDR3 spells CASSIGAGNTEAFF. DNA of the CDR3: TGTGCCAGTAGTATAGGGGCGGGGAACACTGAAGCTTTCTTT.

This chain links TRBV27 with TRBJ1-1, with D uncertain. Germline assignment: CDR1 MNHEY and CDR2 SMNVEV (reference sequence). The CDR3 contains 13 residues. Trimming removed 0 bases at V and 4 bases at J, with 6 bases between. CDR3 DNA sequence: TGTGCCAGCAGTTTATCGTGGCTCACTGAAGCTTTCTTT. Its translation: CASSLSWLTEAFF.

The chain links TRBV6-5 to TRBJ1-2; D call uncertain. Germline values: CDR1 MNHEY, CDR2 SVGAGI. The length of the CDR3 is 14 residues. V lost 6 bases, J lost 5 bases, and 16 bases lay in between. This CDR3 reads CASSHTDNPYGYTF. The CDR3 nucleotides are TGTGCCAGCAGCCATACCGACAACCCGTATGGCTACACCTTC.

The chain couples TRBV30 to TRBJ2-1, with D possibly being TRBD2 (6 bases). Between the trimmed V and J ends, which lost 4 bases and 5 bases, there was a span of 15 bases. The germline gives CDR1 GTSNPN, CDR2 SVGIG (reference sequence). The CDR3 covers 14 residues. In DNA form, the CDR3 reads TGTGCCTGGAATATCGGGAGAGGGAACAATGAGCAGTTCTTC. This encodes CAWNIGRGNNEQFF.

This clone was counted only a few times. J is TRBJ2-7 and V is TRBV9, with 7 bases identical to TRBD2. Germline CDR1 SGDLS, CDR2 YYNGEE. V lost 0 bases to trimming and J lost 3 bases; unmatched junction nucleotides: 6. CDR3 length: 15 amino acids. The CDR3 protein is CASSVGWEGFYEQYF. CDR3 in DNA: TGTGCCAGCAGCGTAGGGTGGGAGGGCTTCTACGAGCAGTACTTC.

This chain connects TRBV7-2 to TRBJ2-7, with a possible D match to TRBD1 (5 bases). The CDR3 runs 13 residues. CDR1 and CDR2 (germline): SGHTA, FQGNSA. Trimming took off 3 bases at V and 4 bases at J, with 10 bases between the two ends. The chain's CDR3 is CASSFRPGYEQYF. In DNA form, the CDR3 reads TGTGCCAGCAGCTTCCGACCAGGGTACGAGCAGTACTTC. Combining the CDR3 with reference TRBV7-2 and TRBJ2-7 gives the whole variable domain GAGVSQSPSNKVTEKGKDVELRCDPISGHTALYWYRQSLGQGLEFLIYFQGNSAPDKSGLPSDRFSAERTGGSVSTLTIQRTQQEDSAVYLCASSFRPGYEQYFGPGTRLTVT.

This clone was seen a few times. This CDR3 is CASSYSLPGLPYNEQFF. CDR3 bases: TGTGCCAGCAGCTACTCATTACCGGGACTACCTTACAATGAGCAGTTCTTC. The chain uses TRBV7-9 and TRBJ2-1; 7 bases line up with TRBD2. V lost 4 bases to trimming and J lost 4 bases; unmatched junction nucleotides: 13. The CDR3 length is 17 residues. CDR1 and CDR2 from the germline V gene are SEHNR and FQNEAQ (reference sequence).

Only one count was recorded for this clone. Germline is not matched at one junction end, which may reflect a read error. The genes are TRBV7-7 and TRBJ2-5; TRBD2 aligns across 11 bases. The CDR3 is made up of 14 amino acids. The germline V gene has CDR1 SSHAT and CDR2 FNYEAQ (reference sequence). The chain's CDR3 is CASSLGTSGETQYF. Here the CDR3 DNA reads TGTGCTAGCAGCTTGGGGACTAGCGGTGAGACCCAGTACTTC.

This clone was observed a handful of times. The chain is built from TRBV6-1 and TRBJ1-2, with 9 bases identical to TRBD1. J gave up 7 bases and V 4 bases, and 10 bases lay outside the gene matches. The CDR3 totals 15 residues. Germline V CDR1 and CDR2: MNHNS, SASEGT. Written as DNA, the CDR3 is TGTGCCAGCAGTGTCGAATGGGGGACAGGGTCTGGCTACACCTTC. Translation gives CASSVEWGTGSGYTF.

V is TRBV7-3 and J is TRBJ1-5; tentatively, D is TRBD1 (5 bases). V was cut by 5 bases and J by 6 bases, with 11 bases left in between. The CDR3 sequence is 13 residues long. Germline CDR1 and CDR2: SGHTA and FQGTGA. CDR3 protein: CASSRSGGQPQHF. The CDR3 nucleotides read TGTGCCAGCAGCCGGTCCGGGGGTCAGCCCCAGCATTTT.

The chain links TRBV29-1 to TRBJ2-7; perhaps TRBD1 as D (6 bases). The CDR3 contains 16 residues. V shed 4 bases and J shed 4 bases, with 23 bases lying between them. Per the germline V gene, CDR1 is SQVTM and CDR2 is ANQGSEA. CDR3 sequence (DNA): TGCAGCGTTGGGAATACCAGGTCCCGGGACATTTACGAGCAGTACTTC. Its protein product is CSVGNTRSRDIYEQYF.

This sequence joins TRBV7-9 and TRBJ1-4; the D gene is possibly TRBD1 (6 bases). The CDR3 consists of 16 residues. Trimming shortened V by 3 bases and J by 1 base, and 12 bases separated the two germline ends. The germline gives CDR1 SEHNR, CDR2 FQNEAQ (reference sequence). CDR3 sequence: CASSFWTARTNEKLFF. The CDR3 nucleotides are TGTGCCAGCAGCTTTTGGACAGCCCGAACTAATGAAAAACTGTTTTTT. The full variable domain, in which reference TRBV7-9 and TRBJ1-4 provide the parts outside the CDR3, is DTGVSQNPRHKITKRGQNVTFRCDPISEHNRLYWYRQTLGQGPEFLTYFQNEAQLEKSRLLSDRFSAERPKGSFSTLEIQRTEQGDSAMYLCASSFWTARTNEKLFFGSGTQLSVL.

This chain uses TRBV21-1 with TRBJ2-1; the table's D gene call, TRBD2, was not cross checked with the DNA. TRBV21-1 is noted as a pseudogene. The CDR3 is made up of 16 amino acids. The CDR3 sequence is CASSKFQRESGDEQFF. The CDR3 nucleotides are TGTGCCAGCAGCAAATTCCAGCGGGAGTCTGGCGATGAGCAGTTCTTC.